These 24 T cell receptor beta chains came from one sample sequenced in a study of blood T cell repertoires in COVID-19. Assay: immunoSEQ multiplex PCR; the TCRdb copy retains only in-frame clones and omits some. The table shows 150,000 to 180,000 clones, with approximately 78% occurring only once. The sample comprised peripheral blood. These receptors were taken from an elderly man with acute or convalescent COVID-19.

The chain combines TRBV19 with TRBJ1-1; D unresolved. CDR3 length equals 14 residues. The V gene lost 4 bases and the J gene lost 1 base, with 10 bases spanning the gap. Germline CDR1 is LNHDA and CDR2 is SQIVND (reference sequence). The CDR3 region is CASSTRRGNTEAFF. Here the CDR3 DNA reads TGTGCCAGTAGTACCCGACGGGGGAACACTGAAGCTTTCTTT.

V and J are TRBV15 and TRBJ2-3; possible D gene TRBD1, 6 bases. The CDR3 totals 13 residues. CDR1 and CDR2 from the germline V gene are LNHNV and YYDKDF (reference sequence). V lost 4 bases and J lost 5, with 10 bases in between. The CDR3 region has the DNA TGTGCCACCAGCATACAGGGAAGAGATACGCAGTATTTT. Amino acids: CATSIQGRDTQYF.

V and J are TRBV5-4 and TRBJ2-1; 8 bases align to TRBD1. Germline CDR1 SGHNT, CDR2 YYREEE (reference sequence). The CDR3 extends over 13 amino acids. The V segment lost 3 bases and the J segment 7 bases; nucleotides outside the gene matches: 3. In nucleotides, the CDR3 is TGTGCCAGCAGCTCGGACAGGGCTAATGAGCAGTTCTTC. This gives the protein CASSSDRANEQFF. The entire variable domain, with the rest obtained from reference TRBV5-4 and TRBJ2-1, is as follows: ETGVTQSPTHLIKTRGQQVTLRCSSQSGHNTVSWYQQALGQGPQFIFQYYREEENGRGNFPPRFSGLQFPNYSSELNVNALELDDSALYLCASSSDRANEQFFGPGTRLTVL.

The chain uses TRBV10-2 and TRBJ2-3, with 13 bases that match TRBD2. After removal of 0 bases from V and 6 bases from J, the junction contained 9 bases not matched to a gene. The CDR3 spans 18 residues. Germline values: CDR1 WSHSY, CDR2 SAAADI. CDR3 protein: CASSESRTSGGPTDTQYF. The DNA for the CDR3 is TGCGCCAGCAGTGAGTCGAGGACTAGCGGGGGACCTACGGATACGCAGTATTTT.

The V gene is TRBV6-5, the J gene TRBJ2-1, with TRBD1 matching over 9 bases. The CDR3 is 15 residues long. J gave up 2 bases and V 6 bases, and 5 bases lay outside the gene matches. Germline V lookup: CDR1 MNHEY, CDR2 SVGAGI. CDR3: CASSPTGGPYNEQFF. Here the CDR3 DNA reads TGTGCCAGCAGCCCCACAGGGGGCCCCTACAATGAGCAGTTCTTC.

J is TRBJ2-5 and V is TRBV11-1; TRBD1 might be the D (5 bases). The ends were cut back, 4 bases at V and 4 bases at J, with 10 bases in the middle. The CDR3 extends over 13 amino acids. Germline CDR1 SGHAT, CDR2 FQDESV (reference sequence). The DNA for the CDR3 is TGTGCCAGCAGCTCCAGGGTTGGAGAGACCCAGTACTTC. Residues: CASSSRVGETQYF.

The sample holds one count of this clone. This chain connects TRBV5-4 to TRBJ2-2; 7 nucleotides align to TRBD2. V lost 1 base to trimming and J lost 3 bases; unmatched junction nucleotides: 6. Germline CDR1 reads SGHNT; CDR2 reads YYREEE (reference sequence). The CDR3 is made up of 16 amino acids. CDR3 in amino acids: CASSLFGSGDTGELFF. The DNA of the CDR3 is TGTGCCAGCAGCTTGTTTGGGAGCGGGGACACCGGGGAGCTGTTTTTT. Based on the CDR3 plus reference TRBV5-4 and TRBJ2-2, the full variable domain is ETGVTQSPTHLIKTRGQQVTLRCSSQSGHNTVSWYQQALGQGPQFIFQYYREEENGRGNFPPRFSGLQFPNYSSELNVNALELDDSALYLCASSLFGSGDTGELFFGEGSRLTVL.

The chain couples TRBV9 to TRBJ1-4; TRBD1 matches at 8 bases. V was clipped by 4 bases and J by 12 bases; unmatched bases: 8. This CDR3 contains 13 residues. CDR1 SGDLS and CDR2 YYNGEE come from the germline V gene. As DNA, the CDR3 is TGTGCCAGCAGCCGGACAGGGCTTGGGGAACTGTTTTTT. It specifies CASSRTGLGELFF.

The rearrangement joins TRBV7-2 to TRBJ1-4, with 9 bases identical to TRBD1. Trimming removed 5 bases from V and 11 bases from J; junction bases left unmatched: 9. This CDR3 spans 14 amino acids. CDR1 and CDR2 (germline): SGHTA, FQGNSA. The CDR3 nucleotides are TGTGCCAGCAGCCCCGGGACAGGGACCTCGAAACTGTTTTTT. Protein product: CASSPGTGTSKLFF.

The chain is built from TRBV5-1 and TRBJ2-3; D possibly corresponds to TRBD2 (6 bases). V lost 0 bases, J lost 6 bases, and 11 bases lay in between. Germline V gene lookup returns CDR1 SGHRS and CDR2 YFSETQ. The CDR3 sequence is 14 residues long. The chain's CDR3 is CASSLGGTGDTQYF. CDR3 bases: TGCGCCAGCAGCTTGGGCGGGACGGGGGATACGCAGTATTTT. Filled out from reference TRBV5-1 and TRBJ2-3, the complete variable domain reads KAGVTQTPRYLIKTRGQQVTLSCSPISGHRSVSWYQQTPGQGLQFLFEYFSETQRNKGNFPGRFSGRQFSNSRSEMNVSTLELGDSALYLCASSLGGTGDTQYFGPGTRLTVL.

This chain joins TRBV19 and TRBJ1-2, with D hard to call. Germline CDR1 is LNHDA and CDR2 is SQIVND (reference sequence). V lost 1 base to trimming and J lost 3 bases, with 12 bases between them. CDR3 length: 15 residues. The CDR3 DNA reads TGTGCCAGTAGTATAGGGCGGGTTCGGGACTATGGCTACACCTTC. This encodes CASSIGRVRDYGYTF.

J is TRBJ1-1 and V is TRBV6-5; D may be TRBD1 (5 bases). The V end was cut by 0 bases, the J end by 0 bases, with 11 bases between. The CDR3 is made up of 16 amino acids. In germline, CDR1 is MNHEY, CDR2 SVGAGI. This CDR3 reads CASSYSGGTMNTEAFF. Here the CDR3 DNA reads TGTGCCAGCAGTTACTCCGGGGGAACTATGAACACTGAAGCTTTCTTT.

This clone was counted a few times. This rearrangement joins TRBV6-5 to TRBJ1-3; unclear D gene. The CDR3 extends over 16 amino acids. Trimming left V 2 bases short and J 0 bases short, with 11 bases between. Germline V gene sequence: CDR1 MNHEY, CDR2 SVGAGI. The DNA for the CDR3 is TGTGCCAGCAGTTACGGCCAGGCCAGCTCTGGAAACACCATATATTTT. Protein product: CASSYGQASSGNTIYF.

The J gene is TRBJ1-5, the V gene TRBV10-3, with TRBD1 matching over 9 bases. Losses at the gene ends were 11 bases for V and 7 bases for J; bases not matched to a gene: 9. CDR1 and CDR2 from the germline V gene are ENHRY and SYGVKD. This CDR3 is 13 amino acids long. CDR3 loop: CASSRDRDQPQHF. CDR3 nucleotides: TGTGCCTCCAGCCGGGACAGGGACCAGCCCCAGCATTTT.

The V and J genes are TRBV12-3 or TRBV12-4 and TRBJ2-7; TRBD1 aligns across 8 bases. There are 12 residues in the CDR3. Trimming removed 5 bases from V and 6 bases from J; junction bases left unmatched: 3. DNA of the CDR3: TGTGCCAGCAGTGACAGGGGCGGCGAGCAGTACGTC. Its protein product is CASSDRGGEQYV.

This clone is medium-sized in the sample. The rearrangement links TRBV12-3 or TRBV12-4 to TRBJ1-2; a possible D gene is TRBD1 (5 bases). The CDR3 extends over 13 amino acids. V was shortened by 3 bases and J by 6 bases, with 11 bases between the two germline ends. CDR3 bases: TGTGCCAGCAGTTTGATGACGGGGGATGGCTACACCTTC. Translating gives CASSLMTGDGYTF.

The V gene is TRBV5-6, the J gene TRBJ1-4, with 8 positions matching TRBD1. This CDR3 has 14 residues. The junction had 3 bases not matched to a gene; V was cut back by 4 bases and J by 4 bases. Germline loops: CDR1 SGHDT, CDR2 YYEEEE. The CDR3 region has the DNA TGTGCCAGCAGCGTAACAGGGGGTAATGAAAAACTGTTTTTT. Residues: CASSVTGGNEKLFF.

The chain recombines TRBV6-6 with TRBJ1-1; D unclear. The V end was cut by 5 bases, the J end by 10 bases, with 11 bases between. The germline gives CDR1 MNHNY, CDR2 SVGAGI (reference sequence). The CDR3 has 11 amino acids. CDR3 bases: TGTGCCAGCAGTACGGGAGGAACAGCTTTCTTT. Translating gives CASSTGGTAFF.

The chain couples TRBV30 to TRBJ1-1; tentatively, D is TRBD1 (5 bases). The CDR3 runs 18 residues. V shed 3 bases and J shed 0 bases, with 23 bases lying between them. Germline V lookup: CDR1 GTSNPN, CDR2 SVGIG (reference sequence). The CDR3: CAWSPKGRAVRVNTEAFF. DNA of the CDR3: TGTGCCTGGAGCCCCAAGGGCAGGGCAGTAAGGGTGAACACTGAAGCTTTCTTT.

The chain is built from TRBV21-1 and TRBJ1-5. TRBV21-1 is a pseudogene locus. CDR3 size: 16 residues. The CDR3 bases are TGTGCCAGCAGCCTAAGAGCTTGCCAGCGTAATCAGCCCCAGCATTTT. This codes for CASSLRACQRNQPQHF.

This chain joins TRBV5-1 and TRBJ1-6; 7 nucleotides line up with TRBD1. Trimming cost V 0 bases and J 8 bases; bases outside gene matches: 5. There are 15 residues in the CDR3. Germline V gene data show CDR1 as SGHRS and CDR2 as YFSETQ. CDR3: CASSLEIGGDSPLHF. CDR3 nucleotides: TGCGCCAGCAGCTTGGAGATAGGGGGCGATTCACCCCTCCACTTT.

This chain connects TRBV4-1 to TRBJ2-7; D may be TRBD1 (6 bases). The ends were cut back, 4 bases at V and 2 bases at J, with 9 bases in the middle. CDR1 is MGHRA and CDR2 is YSYEKL in the germline V gene. The CDR3 is 13 amino acids. The CDR3 nucleotides read TGCGCCAGCAGCCGAGGACAGACCTACGAGCAGTACTTC. It translates to CASSRGQTYEQYF.

The chain uses TRBV2 and TRBJ2-7; 11 nucleotides match TRBD1. CDR3 length: 14 amino acids. The V gene's germline CDR1 is SNHLY and CDR2 FYNNEI. V lost 1 base, J lost 6 bases, and 2 bases stayed unmatched. The CDR3 loop is CASSEVGTGGEQYV. The CDR3 coding sequence is TGTGCCAGCAGTGAAGTAGGGACAGGGGGCGAGCAGTACGTC.

The V and J genes are TRBV18 and TRBJ2-7; TRBD1 matches at 8 bases. Germline CDR1 KGHSH, CDR2 LQKENI. The CDR3 has 14 amino acids. Losses at the gene ends were 2 bases for V and 2 bases for J; bases not matched to a gene: 2. In DNA form, the CDR3 reads TGTGCCAGCTCACCAGGGACAGGCCCCTACGAGCAGTACGTC. Translating it yields CASSPGTGPYEQYV.